This entry is about one T cell receptor beta chain. Its antigen has not been determined. Base qualities are not provided; no much larger clone lies one nucleotide away. The CDR3 measures 12 amino acids from cysteine to phenylalanine. The read is trimmed to its CDR3 DNA, 36 bases read in frame from base 1. V loses 7 bases of germline sequence and J loses 6 bases, and the interval between the two ends is 9 bases. The germline V gene encodes CDR1 MDHEN and CDR2 SYDVKM. This record comes from a study of shared clonotypes between healthy human individuals (TCRdb year 2020). With respect to the entire study: The cohort comprised a couple of women and a few men aged 18 to 49 years. For each donor, CD4 naive and CD4 memory were each given three plates, CD8 naive was given two plates, and CD8 memory was given one plate. Blood TCR repertoires of about five healthy adults were deeply sequenced to estimate repertoire size and the extent of clonotype sharing between individuals. Libraries were prepared and TCR repertoires were sequenced by different laboratories using diverse techniques, in order to increase sequencing depth and limit assay-specific biases. Between about 0.8 and 9.5 billion PBMCs per donor were obtained by leukapheresis. Overall results and qualifications from the work: Rarefaction of sorted-subset datasets indicated incomplete sequencing despite the large sequencing depth. Compared with non-shared clonotypes, the clonotypes found in all four sorted-subset donors had higher generation probabilities. Sampling was restricted to blood, and TCR repertoires in tissue are likely to differ from TCR repertoires in blood. The small number of donors limited the genetic and exposure-history diversity represented. When several donors were compared, the shared fraction of clonotypes was about 5.4% for naive CD4, roughly 3.3% for naive CD8, 2.3% for memory CD4, and 0.35% to 0.5% for memory CD8. Based on pairwise subsampling, the degree of clonotype sharing among donors was expected to be affected by sequencing depth. Naive subsets generally had larger estimated clonotype richness than memory subsets.

TCR CDR3 regions were amplified from genomic DNA by multiplex PCR using the deep immunoSEQ assay. Extracted genomic DNA from each cell subset was distributed evenly across all wells of several immunoSEQ 96-well plates, and each plate was treated as a replicate. Each replicate PCR for sorted subsets received 150 to 250 ng genomic DNA, equal to roughly 29,000 T cell genomes. Purified libraries were quantified with a Qubit 3.0 fluorometer, sized on a Bioanalyzer 2100, and re-quantified with the KAPA Library Quantification kit. Every immunoSEQ 96-well plate was sequenced on a separate single-read 150-cycle Illumina NextSeq 550 flow cell. The authors' analysis ran thus. Because the immunoSEQ output included only junctional sequences and no quality scores, the filtering could not be the same as the filtering used for full-length reads. Sequences were annotated with PyIR, a Python wrapper for IgBLAST v1.9, using IMGT germline references to assign V/J genes and CDR3. Reads were filtered out if the reads had weak V/J assignments (E-value above 1e-6), no CDR3, stop codons, out-of-frame junctions, or ambiguous translated residues. V3J clonotypes were defined as sequences sharing an identical inferred V gene, J gene, and CDR3 amino acid sequence. To compute the percentage overlap between repertoires, the number of shared unique clonotypes was divided by the size of the smaller repertoire. Richness of each repertoire was evaluated using RTK rarefaction, the Chao1 estimator, and Recon v2.1 estimates of unobserved clonotypes. OLGA was used to compute generation probabilities for all TCRbeta clonotypes that the gDNA method yielded from a handful of donors. This immuneACCESS table, as held by TCRdb, lists in-frame sequences with V and J called but not all clones. Of the missing ones, under half trace to an unresolved V gene in checked studies; the others have no known cause. Clone size and the V and J calls come from that table; the DNA yielded D and trimming. Present in this sample are around 750,000 clones, approximately 74% of which were seen just once. The top ten clones comprise over 1.5% of the sample.

The donors were healthy, HIV-negative adults with no recently reported acute infections or vaccinations. Only Caucasian adults living in Nashville, Tennessee, USA were represented among the donors. Magnetic negative selection was used to enrich CD4+ T cells, after which naive cells were positively selected on CD45RA and the negative fraction became the memory subset. Blood was obtained by leukapheresis, after which PBMCs were separated by Ficoll-Histopaque density gradient centrifugation and cryopreserved in liquid nitrogen vapor phase. Purity and quantity of every magnetically sorted T cell population were checked by analytical flow cytometry. From each sorted fraction, genomic DNA was isolated and quantified by UV absorbance on a Nanodrop 2000c.

The V gene is TRBV28 and the J gene is TRBJ2-2; too little of a D gene remains to name it. The receptor's source is a woman in her 30s in good health. The sequenced sample was memory CD4+ T cells sorted from blood. The sample's cell subset or site, from its label and the paper: CD45RA-negative fraction. The bases read TGTGCCAGCACCGAGAGTGCCGGGGAGCTGTTTTTT. It is translated as CASTESAGELFF.